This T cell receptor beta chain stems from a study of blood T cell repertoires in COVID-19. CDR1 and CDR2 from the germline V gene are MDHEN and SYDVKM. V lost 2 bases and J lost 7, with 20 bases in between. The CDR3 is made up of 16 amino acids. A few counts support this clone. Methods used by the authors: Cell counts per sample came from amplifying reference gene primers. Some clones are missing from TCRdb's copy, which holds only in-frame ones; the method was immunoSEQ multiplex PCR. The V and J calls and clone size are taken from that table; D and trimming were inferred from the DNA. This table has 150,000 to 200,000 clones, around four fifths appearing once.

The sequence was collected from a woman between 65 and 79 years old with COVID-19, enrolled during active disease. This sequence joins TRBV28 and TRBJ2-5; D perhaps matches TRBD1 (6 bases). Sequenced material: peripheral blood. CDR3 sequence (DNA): TGTGCCAGCAGTTTACTCTCACAGGGCCCCCGGGGGACCCAGTACTTC. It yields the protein CASSLLSQGPRGTQYF. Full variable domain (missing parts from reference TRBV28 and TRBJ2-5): DVKVTQSSRYLVKRTGEKVFLECVQDMDHENMFWYRQDPGLGLRLIYFSYDVKMKEKGDIPEGYSVSREKKERFSLILESASTNQTSMYLCASSLLSQGPRGTQYFGPGTRLLVL.